These T cell receptor beta chains were read from a single sample in a study of PD-1 blockade in classical Hodgkin lymphoma. The data were produced by immunoSEQ multiplex PCR, yet TCRdb's version contains in-frame clones alone and is incomplete. Counted here are 20,000 to 30,000 clones, about four fifths occurring once; the ten biggest clones make up 11%. The sample here was peripheral blood mononuclear cells (PBMCs), taken before the second cycle of nivolumab. These receptors came from a human donor with classical Hodgkin lymphoma. Each CDR3 is given with its conserved first and last residue. Each record gives: D gene, clone size, J gene, V gene, CDR3 protein, CDR3 DNA. A D gene is named only where the DNA matches it firmly. The size of a clone is reported for some rows only, either as once, few or many, or as a class for expanded clones.

d_gene: .; abundance: .; j_gene: TRBJ1-2; v_gene: TRBV27; CDR3aa: CASSSRAANYGYTF; CDR3nt: TGTGCCAGCAGTTCCCGTGCAGCTAACTATGGCTACACCTTC
d_gene: .; abundance: once; j_gene: TRBJ2-1; v_gene: TRBV19; CDR3aa: CASSMRRGGNEQFF; CDR3nt: TGTGCCAGTAGTATGAGGAGGGGGGGCAATGAGCAGTTCTTC
d_gene: TRBD1; abundance: .; j_gene: TRBJ2-6; v_gene: TRBV19; CDR3aa: CASSIGQGRAVLTF; CDR3nt: TGTGCCAGTAGTATAGGACAGGGGAGAGCCGTCCTGACTTTC
d_gene: TRBD1; abundance: .; j_gene: TRBJ2-7; v_gene: TRBV7-8; CDR3aa: CASSLGGQGSEQYF; CDR3nt: TGTGCCAGCAGCTTAGGAGGACAGGGGAGCGAGCAGTACTTC
d_gene: .; abundance: .; j_gene: TRBJ2-2; v_gene: TRBV5-6; CDR3aa: CASSLGTELFF; CDR3nt: TGTGCCAGCAGCTTGGGTACGGAGCTGTTTTTT
d_gene: .; abundance: once; j_gene: TRBJ1-2; v_gene: TRBV7-2; CDR3aa: CASSSGLRYTF; CDR3nt: TGTGCCAGCAGCTCCGGACTTCGCTACACCTTC
d_gene: .; abundance: .; j_gene: TRBJ1-1; v_gene: TRBV19; CDR3aa: CASTHGHYTEAFF; CDR3nt: TGTGCCAGTACCCATGGCCACTACACTGAAGCTTTCTTT
d_gene: .; abundance: .; j_gene: TRBJ2-5; v_gene: TRBV2; CDR3aa: CALRGGVAQYF; CDR3nt: TGTGCCTTGCGGGGTGGGGTGGCCCAGTACTTC
d_gene: .; abundance: few; j_gene: TRBJ1-2; v_gene: TRBV4-1; CDR3aa: CASSQDMVSRGYTF; CDR3nt: TGCGCCAGCAGCCAAGATATGGTTTCTCGAGGCTACACCTTC
d_gene: TRBD1; abundance: .; j_gene: TRBJ1-4; v_gene: TRBV5-8; CDR3aa: CASSYSPGQGPIWEKLFF; CDR3nt: TGTGCCAGCAGCTATTCCCCGGGACAGGGGCCGATTTGGGAAAAACTGTTTTTT
d_gene: .; abundance: .; j_gene: TRBJ2-7; v_gene: TRBV11-2; CDR3aa: CASSLEASTSGEQYF; CDR3nt: TGTGCCAGCAGCTTAGAGGCGTCTACCTCGGGGGAGCAGTACTTC